The rows below give T cell receptor beta chains drawn from one sample of a study of T cell changes during pregnancy in multiple sclerosis. Generated by immunoSEQ multiplex PCR, the TCRdb table keeps only in-frame clones and is missing some. Of some 55,000 clones in the sample, 87% were seen once. Specimen: peripheral blood from another person, used as feeder cells. All receptors come from a human donor whose cells served as feeder cells for cultures in a pregnancy study. CDR3s include the opening cysteine and the closing phenylalanine or tryptophan. The D gene is left open where the match is weak. Size tells how often a clone was seen (once, few, many) or the class of an expanded clone, and some rows leave it out.

V gene	J gene	D gene	clone size	CDR3 protein	CDR3 DNA
TRBV10-3	TRBJ1-1	NA	NA	CAISEYSGNTEAFF	TGTGCCATCAGTGAGTATTCAGGGAACACTGAAGCTTTCTTT
TRBV30	TRBJ2-7	NA	NA	CAWSLMSHEQYF	TGTGCCTGGAGCTTGATGAGCCACGAGCAGTACTTC
TRBV11-2	TRBJ2-4	NA	NA	CASSLAGVNIQYF	TGTGCCAGCAGCTTAGCGGGGGTAAACATTCAGTACTTC
TRBV4-3	TRBJ2-7	TRBD1	NA	CASSHVDRGHRSYEQYF	TGCGCCAGCAGCCACGTAGACAGGGGCCACCGCTCCTACGAGCAGTACTTC
TRBV29-1	TRBJ1-1	NA	NA	CSVEETVNTEAFF	TGCAGCGTTGAAGAAACTGTGAACACTGAAGCTTTCTTT
TRBV11-2	TRBJ1-4	NA	NA	CASSLMGGGKLFF	TGTGCCAGCAGTCTTATGGGAGGGGGGAAACTGTTTTTT
TRBV9	TRBJ1-1	NA	NA	CASSVEQGRNTEAFF	TGTGCCAGCAGCGTAGAGCAGGGACGAAACACTGAAGCTTTCTTT
TRBV5-1	TRBJ2-3	NA	NA	CASSLRAGMDTQYF	TGCGCCAGCAGCTTGCGGGCAGGGATGGATACGCAGTATTTT
TRBV7-9	TRBJ2-5	TRBD1	NA	CAGSRAGGETQYF	TGTGCCGGGAGTCGGGCAGGGGGAGAGACCCAGTACTTC
TRBV27	TRBJ1-2	TRBD1	NA	CASSLTGDYGYTF	TGTGCCAGCAGTTTAACAGGGGACTATGGCTACACCTTC
TRBV7-9	TRBJ2-5	TRBD1	NA	CASSLGDRGPQETQYF	TGTGCCAGCAGCTTAGGGGACAGGGGCCCACAAGAGACCCAGTACTTC
TRBV4-1	TRBJ1-2	TRBD1	NA	CASSQWTGDVYTF	TGCGCCAGCAGCCAATGGACAGGGGATGTCTACACCTTC
TRBV6-6	TRBJ1-1	NA	NA	CASSYGSMNTEAFF	TGTGCCAGCAGTTACGGCAGCATGAACACTGAAGCTTTCTTT
TRBV2	TRBJ2-7	NA	NA	CASRRTAYEQYF	TGTGCCAGCAGGCGGACAGCCTACGAGCAGTACTTC
TRBV6-9	TRBJ1-1	NA	NA	CASSYSGTGVVSEAFF	TGTGCCAGCAGTTATTCCGGAACAGGAGTCGTTTCTGAAGCTTTCTTT
TRBV13	TRBJ1-5	NA	NA	CASSSRAGGNQPQHF	TGTGCCAGCAGCTCCCGTGCCGGGGGCAATCAGCCCCAGCATTTT
TRBV27	TRBJ1-2	NA	NA	CASSRTLLYGYTF	TGTGCCAGCAGCCGAACACTGCTCTATGGCTACACCTTC
TRBV28	TRBJ1-5	NA	NA	CASSPNGQNNQPQHF	TGTGCCAGCAGTCCGAACGGACAGAACAATCAGCCCCAGCATTTT
TRBV18	TRBJ1-5	NA	NA	CASSPAVNQPQHF	TGTGCCAGCTCACCGGCAGTTAATCAGCCCCAGCATTTT
TRBV6-5	TRBJ1-1	NA	NA	CASKAGQSTEAFF	TGTGCCAGCAAGGCAGGTCAGAGCACTGAAGCTTTCTTT
TRBV4-2	TRBJ2-2	NA	NA	CASSPWSLPHYTGELFF	TGTGCCAGCAGCCCTTGGAGCCTCCCCCATTACACCGGGGAGCTGTTTTTT
TRBV7-2	TRBJ2-2	TRBD2	NA	CASSREAVTGELFF	TGTGCCAGCAGCCGGGAGGCGGTCACCGGGGAGCTGTTTTTT
TRBV11-2	TRBJ2-1	TRBD1	NA	CASSLPGQAVLGNEQFF	TGTGCCAGCAGCCTGCCGGGACAGGCGGTCCTAGGGAATGAGCAGTTCTTC
TRBV19	TRBJ1-1	NA	once	CASNRGQGTMNTEAFF	TGTGCCAGTAATAGGGGCCAGGGAACTATGAACACTGAAGCTTTCTTT
TRBV29-1	TRBJ1-2	NA	NA	CSVEGGGGRFYGYTF	TGCAGCGTTGAAGGGGGCGGGGGCCGCTTTTATGGCTACACCTTC
TRBV10-1	TRBJ2-1	TRBD1	NA	CASSMTGSYNEQFF	TGCGCCAGCAGTATGACAGGGTCCTACAATGAGCAGTTCTTC
TRBV9	TRBJ1-3	NA	NA	CASSVAIGLSSGNTIYF	TGTGCCAGCAGCGTAGCTATTGGGTTGTCATCTGGAAACACCATATATTTT
TRBV9	TRBJ1-2	TRBD1	NA	CASSVAGTGGFYGYTF	TGTGCCAGCAGCGTAGCCGGGACAGGGGGTTTCTATGGCTACACCTTC
TRBV4-3	TRBJ1-2	NA	NA	CASSQEGAGDNYGYTF	TGCGCCAGCAGCCAAGAGGGGGCAGGGGATAACTATGGCTACACCTTC
TRBV6-5	TRBJ2-1	TRBD2	NA	CASSSGTSRANEQFF	TGTGCCAGCAGTTCCGGGACTAGCAGGGCCAATGAGCAGTTCTTC
TRBV10-2	TRBJ2-5	NA	NA	CASSASSLQETQYF	TGCGCCAGCAGTGCTTCAAGCCTACAAGAGACCCAGTACTTC
TRBV6-5	TRBJ1-5	NA	NA	CASSESEVQPQHF	TGTGCCAGCAGTGAATCCGAAGTACAGCCCCAGCATTTT
TRBV2	TRBJ1-2	NA	NA	CASSDEGGSDYGYTF	TGTGCCAGCAGTGATGAAGGGGGATCTGACTATGGCTACACCTTC
TRBV7-2	TRBJ2-1	TRBD1	NA	CASSSGGNEQFF	TGTGCCAGCAGCTCAGGGGGCAATGAGCAGTTCTTC
TRBV30	TRBJ1-4	NA	once	CAWSDNRVDLFF	TGTGCCTGGAGTGATAACAGGGTCGACCTGTTTTTT
TRBV29-1	TRBJ2-7	TRBD1	NA	CSTGQGSYEQYF	TGCAGCACCGGACAGGGCTCCTACGAGCAGTACTTC
TRBV7-9	TRBJ2-5	NA	NA	CASSLPGLWRETQYF	TGTGCCAGCAGCCTCCCGGGTCTCTGGAGGGAGACCCAGTACTTC
TRBV30	TRBJ1-4	TRBD1	NA	CAWSAIQGANEKLFF	TGTGCCTGGAGTGCAATACAGGGGGCTAATGAAAAACTGTTTTTT
TRBV19	TRBJ2-1	NA	NA	CASSISPSSYNEQFF	TGTGCCAGTAGTATTTCCCCGAGCTCCTACAATGAGCAGTTCTTC
TRBV28	TRBJ1-5	NA	NA	CASSLRGGNQPQHF	TGTGCCAGCAGTTTAAGGGGAGGCAATCAGCCCCAGCATTTT
TRBV6-5	TRBJ1-2	TRBD1	NA	CASSLTGLSGYTF	TGTGCCAGCAGTCTGACAGGGCTCTCTGGCTACACCTTC
TRBV9	TRBJ2-6	TRBD1	once	CASSVGTGSGANVLTF	TGTGCCAGCAGCGTAGGGACAGGGTCTGGGGCCAACGTCCTGACTTTC
TRBV28	TRBJ2-1	TRBD2	NA	CASSTGGPSSYNEQFF	TGTGCCAGCAGCACGGGAGGGCCGAGCTCCTACAATGAGCAGTTCTTC
TRBV29-1	TRBJ1-1	NA	NA	CSAHRPNTEAFF	TGCAGCGCCCACCGCCCGAACACTGAAGCTTTCTTT
TRBV11-2	TRBJ2-3	NA	NA	CASSFGLNTDTQYF	TGTGCCAGCAGCTTTGGCCTGAACACAGATACGCAGTATTTT
TRBV4-3	TRBJ2-7	TRBD1	few	CASSQESAGGTQYF	TGCGCCAGCAGCCAAGAGTCGGCAGGGGGTACCCAGTACTTC
TRBV30	TRBJ2-1	TRBD2	NA	CAWSVLGSQTSGLHGRLFF	TGTGCCTGGAGTGTACTCGGTAGCCAGACTAGCGGATTACATGGGAGGCTGTTCTTC
TRBV6-5	TRBJ2-7	TRBD2	NA	CASSYSWTSGSYEQYF	TGTGCCAGCAGTTACTCTTGGACTAGCGGTTCCTACGAGCAGTACTTC
TRBV6-1	TRBJ2-3	NA	NA	CASSVQAPSSSTDTQYF	TGTGCCAGCAGTGTACAGGCGCCATCCTCTAGCACAGATACGCAGTATTTT
TRBV11-2	TRBJ2-1	NA	NA	CASSLKGVYNEQFF	TGTGCCAGCAGCTTAAAGGGAGTCTACAATGAGCAGTTCTTC
TRBV7-2	TRBJ1-2	NA	NA	CASSLLQGNGYTF	TGTGCCAGCAGCTTATTACAGGGTAATGGCTACACCTTC
TRBV5-8	TRBJ1-1	NA	NA	CASSLGVTLNTEAFF	TGTGCCAGCAGCCTGGGGGTGACGTTGAACACTGAAGCTTTCTTT
TRBV7-3	TRBJ2-1	NA	NA	CASSQDSSSYNEQFF	TGTGCCAGCAGCCAGGACAGCAGCTCCTACAATGAGCAGTTCTTC
TRBV4-1	TRBJ2-7	NA	NA	CASSQESRPSSRGQYF	TGCGCCAGCAGCCAAGAAAGCCGGCCTTCGTCAAGGGGGCAGTACTTC